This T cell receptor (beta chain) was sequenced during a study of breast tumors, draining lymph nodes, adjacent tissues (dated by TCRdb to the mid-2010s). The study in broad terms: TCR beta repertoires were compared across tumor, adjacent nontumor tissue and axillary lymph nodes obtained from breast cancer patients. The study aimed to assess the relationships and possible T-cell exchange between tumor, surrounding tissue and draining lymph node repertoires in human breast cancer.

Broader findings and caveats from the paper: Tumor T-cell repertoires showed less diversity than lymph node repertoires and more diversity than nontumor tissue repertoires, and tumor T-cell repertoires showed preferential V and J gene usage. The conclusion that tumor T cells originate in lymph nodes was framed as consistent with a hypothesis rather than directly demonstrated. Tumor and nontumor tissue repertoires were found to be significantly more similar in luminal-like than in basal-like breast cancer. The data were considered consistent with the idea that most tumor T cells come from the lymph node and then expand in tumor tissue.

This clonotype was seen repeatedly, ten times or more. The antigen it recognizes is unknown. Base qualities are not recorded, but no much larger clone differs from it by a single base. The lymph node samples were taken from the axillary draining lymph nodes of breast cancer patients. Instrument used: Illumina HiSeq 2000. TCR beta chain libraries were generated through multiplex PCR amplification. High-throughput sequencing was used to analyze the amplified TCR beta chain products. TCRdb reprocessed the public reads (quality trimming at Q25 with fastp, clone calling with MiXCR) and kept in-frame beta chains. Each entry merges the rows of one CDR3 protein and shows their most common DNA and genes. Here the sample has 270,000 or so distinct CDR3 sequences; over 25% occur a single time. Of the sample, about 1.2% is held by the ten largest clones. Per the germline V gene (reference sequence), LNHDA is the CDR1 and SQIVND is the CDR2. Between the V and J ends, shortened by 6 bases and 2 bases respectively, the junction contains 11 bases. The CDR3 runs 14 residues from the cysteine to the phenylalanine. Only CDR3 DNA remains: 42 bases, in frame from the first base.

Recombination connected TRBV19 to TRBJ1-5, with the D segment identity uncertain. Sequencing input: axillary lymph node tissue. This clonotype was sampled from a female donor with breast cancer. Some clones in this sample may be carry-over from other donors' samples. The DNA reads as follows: TGTGCCAGTAGCGGACGGGGAGGCAATCAGCCCCAGCATTTT. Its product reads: CASSGRGGNQPQHF.